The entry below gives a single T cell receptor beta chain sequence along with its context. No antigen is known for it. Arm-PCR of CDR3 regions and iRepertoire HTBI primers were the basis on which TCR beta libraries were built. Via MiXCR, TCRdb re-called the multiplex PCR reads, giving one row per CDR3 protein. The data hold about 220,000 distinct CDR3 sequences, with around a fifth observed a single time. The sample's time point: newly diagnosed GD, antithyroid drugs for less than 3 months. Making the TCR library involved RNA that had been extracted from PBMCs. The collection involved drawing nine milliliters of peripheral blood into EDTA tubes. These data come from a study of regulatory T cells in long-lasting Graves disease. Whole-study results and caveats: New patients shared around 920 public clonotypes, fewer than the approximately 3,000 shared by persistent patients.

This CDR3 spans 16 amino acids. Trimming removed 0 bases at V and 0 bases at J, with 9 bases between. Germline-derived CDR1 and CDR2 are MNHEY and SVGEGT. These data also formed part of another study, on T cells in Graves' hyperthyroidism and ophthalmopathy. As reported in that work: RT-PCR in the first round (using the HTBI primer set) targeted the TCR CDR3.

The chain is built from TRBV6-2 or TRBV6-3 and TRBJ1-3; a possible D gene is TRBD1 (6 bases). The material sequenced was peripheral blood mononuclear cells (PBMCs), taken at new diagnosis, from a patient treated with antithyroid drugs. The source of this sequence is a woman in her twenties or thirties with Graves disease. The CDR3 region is CASSYSGGSSGNTIYF. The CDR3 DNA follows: TGTGCCAGCAGTTACTCGGGGGGCAGCTCTGGAAACACCATATATTTT.